This TCR beta chain was identified in a study of shared clonotypes between healthy human individuals. The CDR3 is made up of 15 amino acids. Germline CDR1 and CDR2: SGHNT and YENEEA. V dropped 5 bases and J dropped 5; count of bases not matched to a gene: 9. The table came from immunoSEQ multiplex PCR; TCRdb's copy has only in-frame clones and leaves some out. The sample gives just over 2,000,000 clones, about 95% of which show up once; more than 0.1% is in the top ten. This rearrangement joins TRBV11-3 to TRBJ2-3; 8 bases align to TRBD2. The TCR sequence derives from a man aged 18 to 29 in good health. The sequenced sample was naive CD4+ T cells sorted from blood. Stated subset: CD45RA+ positively selected. This chain's CDR3 is CASSQSGSRVDTQYF. The CDR3 DNA sequence: TGTGCCAGCAGCCAGAGCGGGAGTAGAGTAGATACGCAGTATTTT.